This entry is about one T cell receptor (beta chain). Its antigen is undetermined. The CDR3 has 14 amino acids. Germline trimming cut 7 bases from V and 5 bases from J; bases unmatched to any gene: 10. The germline gives CDR1 SGHVS, CDR2 FQNEAQ. PCR used 60 Vbeta primers and 13 Jbeta primers. Assay used: immunoSEQ multiplex PCR; TCRdb lists only in-frame clones, some missing. The sample includes a few hundred thousand clones, approximately 90% of them seen just once. The data stem from a study of cytomegalovirus exposure and HLA in healthy donors. Study observations and caveats: Later genetic work tied a missense DCLRE1C variant to beta-chain V and J trimming.

The sequence was collected from a woman between 18 and 29 years old in good health and CMV-seronegative. Sequencing used PBMCs. The chain combines TRBV7-8 with TRBJ1-2; 7 bases match TRBD1. The CDR3 coding sequence is TGTGCCAGCACTAACAGAGGACAGGAGTATGGCTACACCTTC. This codes for CASTNRGQEYGYTF.